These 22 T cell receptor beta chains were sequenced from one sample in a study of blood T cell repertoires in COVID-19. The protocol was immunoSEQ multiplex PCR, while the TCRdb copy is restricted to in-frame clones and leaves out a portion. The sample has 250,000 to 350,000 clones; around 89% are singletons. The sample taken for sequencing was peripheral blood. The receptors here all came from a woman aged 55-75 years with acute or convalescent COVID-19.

CDR3 coding DNA: TGTGCCACAACAGCGGGGTACAACAATGAGCAGTTCTTC. Protein: CATTAGYNNEQFF. The rearrangement joins TRBV24-1 to TRBJ2-1, with 7 nucleotides matching TRBD2. V shed 10 bases and J 5 bases; nucleotides not matched to a gene: 7. This CDR3 spans 13 amino acids. CDR1 KGHDR and CDR2 SFDVKD come from the germline V gene.

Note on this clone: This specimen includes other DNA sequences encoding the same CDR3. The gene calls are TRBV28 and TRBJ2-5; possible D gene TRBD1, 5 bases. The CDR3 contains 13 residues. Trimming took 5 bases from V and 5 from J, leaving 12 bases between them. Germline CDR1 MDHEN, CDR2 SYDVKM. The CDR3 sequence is CASSPQGRETQYF. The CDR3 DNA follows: TGTGCCAGCAGTCCCCAGGGAAGGGAGACCCAGTACTTC.

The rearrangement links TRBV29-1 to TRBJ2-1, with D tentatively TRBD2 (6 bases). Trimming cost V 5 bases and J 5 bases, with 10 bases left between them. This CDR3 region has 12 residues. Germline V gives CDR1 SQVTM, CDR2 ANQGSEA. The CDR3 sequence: CSVLTGDNEQFF. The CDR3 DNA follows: TGCAGCGTTCTAACGGGGGACAATGAGCAGTTCTTC.

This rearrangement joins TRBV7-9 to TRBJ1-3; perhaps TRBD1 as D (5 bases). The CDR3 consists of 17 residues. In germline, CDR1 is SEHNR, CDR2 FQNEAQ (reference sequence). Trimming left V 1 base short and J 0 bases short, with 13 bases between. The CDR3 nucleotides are TGTGCCAGCAGCTTAGAAACGACAGCGAGCTCTGGAAACACCATATATTTT. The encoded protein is CASSLETTASSGNTIYF.

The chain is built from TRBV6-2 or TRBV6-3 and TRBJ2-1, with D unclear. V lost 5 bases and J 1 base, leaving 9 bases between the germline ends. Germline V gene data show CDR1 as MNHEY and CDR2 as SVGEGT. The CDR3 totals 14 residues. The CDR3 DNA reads TGTGCCAGCAGTCTGACGCGGTCCTACAATGAGCAGTTCTTC. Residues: CASSLTRSYNEQFF.

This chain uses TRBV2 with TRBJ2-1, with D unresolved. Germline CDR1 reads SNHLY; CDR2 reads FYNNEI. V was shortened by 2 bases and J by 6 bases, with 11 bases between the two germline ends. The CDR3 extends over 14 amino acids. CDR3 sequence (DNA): TGTGCCAGCAGTGAATCTCCGAGCCCCAATGAGCAGTTCTTC. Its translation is CASSESPSPNEQFF.

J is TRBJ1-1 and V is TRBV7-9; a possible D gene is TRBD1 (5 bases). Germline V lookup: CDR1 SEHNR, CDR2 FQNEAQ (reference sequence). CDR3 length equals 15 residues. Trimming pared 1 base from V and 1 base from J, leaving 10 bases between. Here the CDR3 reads CASSLGAGQNTEAFF. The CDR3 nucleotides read TGTGCCAGCAGCTTAGGGGCAGGGCAGAACACTGAAGCTTTCTTT.

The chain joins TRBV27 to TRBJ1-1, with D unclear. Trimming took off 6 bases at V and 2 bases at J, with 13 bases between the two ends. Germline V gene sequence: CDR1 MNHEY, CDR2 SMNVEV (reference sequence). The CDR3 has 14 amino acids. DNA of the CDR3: TGTGCCAGCAGCTTGAGGCCTGCTAACACTGAAGCTTTCTTT. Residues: CASSLRPANTEAFF.

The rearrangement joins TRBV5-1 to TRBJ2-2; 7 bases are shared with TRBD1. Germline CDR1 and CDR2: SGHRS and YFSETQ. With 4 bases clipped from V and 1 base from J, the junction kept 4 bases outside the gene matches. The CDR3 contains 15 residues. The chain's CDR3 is CASSTGQENTGELFF. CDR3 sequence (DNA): TGCGCCAGCAGCACCGGACAGGAGAACACCGGGGAGCTGTTTTTT. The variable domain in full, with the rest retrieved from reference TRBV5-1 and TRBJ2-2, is KAGVTQTPRYLIKTRGQQVTLSCSPISGHRSVSWYQQTPGQGLQFLFEYFSETQRNKGNFPGRFSGRQFSNSRSEMNVSTLELGDSALYLCASSTGQENTGELFFGEGSRLTVL.

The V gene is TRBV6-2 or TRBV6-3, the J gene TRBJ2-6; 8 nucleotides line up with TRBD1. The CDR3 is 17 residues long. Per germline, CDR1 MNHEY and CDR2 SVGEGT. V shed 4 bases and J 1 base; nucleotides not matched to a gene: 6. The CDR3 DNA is TGTGCCAGCAGTTGGGGACAGGCCCAATCTGGGGCCAACGTCCTGACTTTC. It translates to CASSWGQAQSGANVLTF.

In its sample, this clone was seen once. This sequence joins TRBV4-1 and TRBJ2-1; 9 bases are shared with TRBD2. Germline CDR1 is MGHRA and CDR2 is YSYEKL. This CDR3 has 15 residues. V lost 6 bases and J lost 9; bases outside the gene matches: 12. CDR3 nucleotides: TGCGCCAGCAGGGCGACTAGCGGAGCCCCCAGTGAGCAGTTCTTC. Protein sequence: CASRATSGAPSEQFF.

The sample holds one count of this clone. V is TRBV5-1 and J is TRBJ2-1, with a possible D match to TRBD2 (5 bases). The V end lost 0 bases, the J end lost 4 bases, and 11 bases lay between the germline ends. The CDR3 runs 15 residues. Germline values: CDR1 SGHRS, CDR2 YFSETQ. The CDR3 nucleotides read TGCGCCAGCAGCTTGGCGCGGGTTCTTTACAATGAGCAGTTCTTC. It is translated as CASSLARVLYNEQFF.

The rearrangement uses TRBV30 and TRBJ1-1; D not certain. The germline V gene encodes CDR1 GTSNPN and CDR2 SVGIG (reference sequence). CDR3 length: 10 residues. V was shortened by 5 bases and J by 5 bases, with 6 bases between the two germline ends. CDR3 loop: CAWWRTEAFF. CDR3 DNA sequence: TGTGCCTGGTGGCGGACTGAAGCTTTCTTT.

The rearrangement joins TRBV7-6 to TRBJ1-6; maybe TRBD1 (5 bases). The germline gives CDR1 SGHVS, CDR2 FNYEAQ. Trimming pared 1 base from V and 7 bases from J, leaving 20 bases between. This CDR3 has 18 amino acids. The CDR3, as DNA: TGTGCCAGCAGCTTAGTTGCGCCGGGACCCGGGGGAAATTCACCCCTCCACTTT. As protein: CASSLVAPGPGGNSPLHF.

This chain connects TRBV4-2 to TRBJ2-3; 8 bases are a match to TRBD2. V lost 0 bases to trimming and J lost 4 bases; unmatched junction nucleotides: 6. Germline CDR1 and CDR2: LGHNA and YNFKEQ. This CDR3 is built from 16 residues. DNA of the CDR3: TGTGCCAGCAGCCAAGAACCGGGAGGGGGTGCAGATACGCAGTATTTT. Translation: CASSQEPGGGADTQYF.

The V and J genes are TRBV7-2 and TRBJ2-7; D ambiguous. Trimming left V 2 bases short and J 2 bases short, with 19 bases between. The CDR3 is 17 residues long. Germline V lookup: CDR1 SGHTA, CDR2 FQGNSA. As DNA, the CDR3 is TGTGCCAGCAGCTTACTAATCCGCGAGCCGTTCACCTACGAGCAGTACTTC. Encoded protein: CASSLLIREPFTYEQYF. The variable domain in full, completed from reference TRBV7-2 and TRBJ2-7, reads GAGVSQSPSNKVTEKGKDVELRCDPISGHTALYWYRQSLGQGLEFLIYFQGNSAPDKSGLPSDRFSAERTGGSVSTLTIQRTQQEDSAVYLCASSLLIREPFTYEQYFGPGTRLTVT.

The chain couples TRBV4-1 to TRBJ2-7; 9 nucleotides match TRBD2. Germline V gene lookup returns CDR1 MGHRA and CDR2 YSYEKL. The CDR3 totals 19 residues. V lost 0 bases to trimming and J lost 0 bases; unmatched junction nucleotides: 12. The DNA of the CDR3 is TGCGCCAGCAGCCAAGATTACCCTAGCGGGGAGGACCTCTCCTACGAGCAGTACTTC. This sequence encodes CASSQDYPSGEDLSYEQYF.

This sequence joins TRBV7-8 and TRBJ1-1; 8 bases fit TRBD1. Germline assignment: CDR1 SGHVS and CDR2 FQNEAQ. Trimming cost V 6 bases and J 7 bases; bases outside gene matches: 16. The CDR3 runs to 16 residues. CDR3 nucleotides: TGTGCCAGCAGGTTTTCCAACCCAGGGACAGGCCATGAAGCTTTCTTT. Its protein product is CASRFSNPGTGHEAFF. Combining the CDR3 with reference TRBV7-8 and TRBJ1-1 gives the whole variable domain GAGVSQSPRYKVAKRGQDVALRCDPISGHVSLFWYQQALGQGPEFLTYFQNEAQLDKSGLPSDRFFAERPEGSVSTLKIQRTQQEDSAVYLCASRFSNPGTGHEAFFGQGTRLTVV.

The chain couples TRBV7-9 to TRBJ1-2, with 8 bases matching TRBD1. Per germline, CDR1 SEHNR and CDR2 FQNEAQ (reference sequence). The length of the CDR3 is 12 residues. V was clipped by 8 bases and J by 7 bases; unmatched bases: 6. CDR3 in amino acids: CASQPDRGGYTF. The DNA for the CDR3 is TGTGCCAGCCAGCCCGACAGGGGTGGCTACACCTTC.

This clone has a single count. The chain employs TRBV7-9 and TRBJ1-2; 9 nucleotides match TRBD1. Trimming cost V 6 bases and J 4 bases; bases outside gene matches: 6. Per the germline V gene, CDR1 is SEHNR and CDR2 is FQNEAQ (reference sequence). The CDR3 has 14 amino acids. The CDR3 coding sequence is TGTGCCAGCAGGGACACAGGGGGCAGCTATGGCTACACCTTC. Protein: CASRDTGGSYGYTF. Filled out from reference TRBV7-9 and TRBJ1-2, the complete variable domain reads DTGVSQNPRHKITKRGQNVTFRCDPISEHNRLYWYRQTLGQGPEFLTYFQNEAQLEKSRLLSDRFSAERPKGSFSTLEIQRTEQGDSAMYLCASRDTGGSYGYTFGSGTRLTVV.

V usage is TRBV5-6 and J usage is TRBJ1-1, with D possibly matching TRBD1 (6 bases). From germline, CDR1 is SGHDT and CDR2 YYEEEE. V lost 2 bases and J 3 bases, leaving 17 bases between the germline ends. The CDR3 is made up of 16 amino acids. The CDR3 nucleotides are TGTGCCAGCAGCTTCTTCGGCAGGGGCGTCGACACTGAAGCTTTCTTT. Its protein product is CASSFFGRGVDTEAFF.

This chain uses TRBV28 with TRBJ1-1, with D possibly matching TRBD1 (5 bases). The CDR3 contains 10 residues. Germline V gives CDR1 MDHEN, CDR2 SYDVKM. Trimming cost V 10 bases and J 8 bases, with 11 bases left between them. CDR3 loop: CATLRQEAFF. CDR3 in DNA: TGTGCCACCCTTCGACAGGAAGCTTTCTTT.